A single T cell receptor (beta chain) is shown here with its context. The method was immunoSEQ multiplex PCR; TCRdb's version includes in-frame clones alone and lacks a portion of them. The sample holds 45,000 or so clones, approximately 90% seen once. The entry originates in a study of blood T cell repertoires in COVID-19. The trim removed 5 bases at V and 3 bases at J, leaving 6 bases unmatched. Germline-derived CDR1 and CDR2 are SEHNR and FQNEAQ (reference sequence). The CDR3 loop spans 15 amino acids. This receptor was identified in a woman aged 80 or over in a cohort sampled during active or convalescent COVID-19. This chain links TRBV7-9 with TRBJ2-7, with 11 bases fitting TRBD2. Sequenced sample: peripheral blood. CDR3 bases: TGTGCCAGCAGCCCCACTAGCGGGGGACACTACGAGCAGTACTTC. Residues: CASSPTSGGHYEQYF.